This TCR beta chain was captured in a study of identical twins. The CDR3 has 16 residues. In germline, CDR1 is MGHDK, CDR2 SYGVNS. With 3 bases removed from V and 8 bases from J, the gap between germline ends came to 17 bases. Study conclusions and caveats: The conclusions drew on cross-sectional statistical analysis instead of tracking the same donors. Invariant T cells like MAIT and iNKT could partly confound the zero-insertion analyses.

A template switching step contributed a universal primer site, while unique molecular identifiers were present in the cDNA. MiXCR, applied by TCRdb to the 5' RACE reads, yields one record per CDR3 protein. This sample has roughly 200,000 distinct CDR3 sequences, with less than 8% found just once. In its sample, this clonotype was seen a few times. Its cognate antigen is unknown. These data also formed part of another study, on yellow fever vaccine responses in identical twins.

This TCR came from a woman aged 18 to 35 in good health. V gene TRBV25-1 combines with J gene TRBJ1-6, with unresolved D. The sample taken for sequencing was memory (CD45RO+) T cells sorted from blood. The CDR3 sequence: CASSDYIPGGDSPLHF. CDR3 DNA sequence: TGTGCCAGCAGTGACTACATCCCGGGCGGGGATTCACCCCTCCACTTT. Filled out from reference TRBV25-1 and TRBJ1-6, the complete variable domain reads EADIYQTPRYLVIGTGKKITLECSQTMGHDKMYWYQQDPGMELHLIHYSYGVNSTEKGDLSSESTVSRIRTEHFPLTLESARPSHTSQYLCASSDYIPGGDSPLHFGNGTRLTVT.